Listed here are 27 T cell receptor beta chains from one sample, sequenced in a study of vaccination and CD4 T cells after COVID-19. Regarding time point: late sampling 161 to 241 days after vaccination in a few convalescent patients. The treatment was: roughly 11-day PBMC culture with coronavirus spike peptide pools or control peptides (ViraFEST assay). Once obtained from cultured CD4+ T cells, the DNA was sequenced using the Oncomine TCR Beta short-read assay. MiXCR was run by TCRdb on the PCR reads, yielding one entry per CDR3 protein. The repertoire holds 20,000 to 25,000 distinct CDR3 sequences, with approximately 29% as singletons. Their antigens are not known. Source: CD4+ T cells from blood, cultured in vitro, taken about 7 months after SARS-CoV-2 vaccination. The receptors were sampled from a human donor who had recovered from COVID-19.

This clonotype was found a few times. The chain is built from TRBV19 and TRBJ1-2; no clear D gene. Trimming left V 6 bases short and J 0 bases short, with 11 bases between. CDR1 is LNHDA, CDR2 SQIVND, per germline (reference sequence). This CDR3 is built from 14 residues. The CDR3 DNA follows: TGTGCCAGTAGGGCACCAAAGGCTAACTATGGCTACACCTTC. It yields the protein CASRAPKANYGYTF. Based on the CDR3 plus reference TRBV19 and TRBJ1-2, the full variable domain is DGGITQSPKYLFRKEGQNVTLSCEQNLNHDAMYWYRQDPGQGLRLIYYSQIVNDFQKGDIAEGYSVSREKKESFPLTVTSAQKNPTAFYLCASRAPKANYGYTFGSGTRLTVV.

The rearrangement links TRBV7-2 to TRBJ2-1; D may correspond to TRBD1 or TRBD2 (5 bases each). Looked up from germline, CDR1 is SGHTA and CDR2 is FQGNSA. There are 12 residues in the CDR3. The germline V and J ends were trimmed by 8 bases and 8 bases, with 13 bases remaining between them. The CDR3 sequence: CASSRLGDEQFF. DNA for the CDR3: TGTGCCAGCTCACGGCTGGGGGATGAGCAGTTCTTC.

This chain joins TRBV19 and TRBJ1-1; 7 bases map to TRBD1. Losses at the gene ends were 7 bases for V and 4 bases for J; bases not matched to a gene: 12. This CDR3 region has 15 residues. The germline CDR1 and CDR2 sequences are LNHDA and SQIVND (reference sequence). The CDR3 reads CASTVRQGLLTEAFF. The CDR3 DNA reads as TGTGCCAGTACCGTACGACAGGGATTGCTCACTGAAGCTTTCTTT.

This clonotype came up a few times. The rearrangement joins TRBV7-6 to TRBJ2-1; TRBD1 matches at 9 bases. Germline CDR1 is SGHVS and CDR2 is FNYEAQ. The CDR3 length is 14 residues. V lost 8 bases and J lost 2; bases outside the gene matches: 4. This CDR3 is CASAGQGTYNEQFF. The CDR3 DNA reads TGTGCCAGCGCCGGACAGGGGACCTACAATGAGCAGTTCTTC.

V gene TRBV27 combines with J gene TRBJ2-3; either TRBD1 or TRBD2 may fit D (5 bases each). Trimming stripped 6 bases from V and 5 bases from J, with 21 bases between. This CDR3 is 16 amino acids long. Germline V CDR1 and CDR2: MNHEY, SMNVEV (reference sequence). The CDR3 is CASSQTYYGGGDTQYF. The CDR3 nucleotides are TGTGCCAGCAGCCAAACCTACTATGGGGGTGGAGATACGCAGTATTTT.

This clonotype was picked up a small number of times. The chain recombines TRBV7-2 with TRBJ2-3; TRBD1 is a possible D gene (6 bases). Trimming shortened V by 5 bases and J by 9 bases, and 12 bases separated the two germline ends. This CDR3 spans 12 amino acids. Germline CDR1 is SGHTA and CDR2 is FQGNSA. The CDR3, as DNA: TGTGCCAGCAGCGGCTCCGGGACAACGCAGTATTTT. It specifies CASSGSGTTQYF.

The V and J genes are TRBV20-1 and TRBJ2-2, with TRBD2 matching over 7 bases. After removal of 1 base from V and 4 bases from J, the junction contained 12 bases not matched to a gene. Germline loops: CDR1 DFQATT, CDR2 SNEGSKA (reference sequence). The CDR3 spans 17 residues. The CDR3 bases are TGCAGTGCTAGAGGTCTATTCCGACGCGGGGGCACCGGGGAGCTGTTTTTT. This sequence encodes CSARGLFRRGGTGELFF.

This clonotype was seen a few times. V is TRBV20-1 and J is TRBJ1-2; D may be TRBD1 (6 bases). Per the germline V gene, CDR1 is DFQATT and CDR2 is SNEGSKA (reference sequence). The CDR3 is 13 amino acids. The CDR3 nucleotides are TGCAGCTCGTTTAACAGGGTTAACTATGGCTACACCTTC. Protein sequence: CSSFNRVNYGYTF.

By frequency in the sample, this clonotype is medium-sized. The V call is TRBV20-1, the J call TRBJ1-3; 9 bases align to TRBD1. The germline V gene has CDR1 DFQATT and CDR2 SNEGSKA (reference sequence). This CDR3 comprises 14 residues. The J segment lost 4 bases and the V segment lost 4 bases, leaving 5 bases of the junction unmatched. The CDR3 DNA is TGCAGTGCTATGCGGACAGGGGACGGAAACACCATATATTTT. Translated, it gives CSAMRTGDGNTIYF.

This clonotype has more than one count but fewer than ten. This chain uses TRBV20-1 with TRBJ2-5; 8 nucleotides align to TRBD1. The V gene's germline CDR1 is DFQATT and CDR2 SNEGSKA (reference sequence). This CDR3 is 16 amino acids long. Trimming removed 3 bases from V and 5 bases from J; junction bases left unmatched: 14. The CDR3 nucleotides read TGCAGTGCTAGGGCGAATCCGGGACAGGTCTCGGAGACCCAGTACTTC. Its protein product is CSARANPGQVSETQYF.

This chain links TRBV21-1 with TRBJ1-5; the table assigns TRBD1, which was not confirmed against the DNA. TRBV21-1 is shown as a pseudogene. The CDR3 totals 16 residues. The CDR3 coding sequence is TGTGCCAGCAGCAAAAAGATTGGTGCAGGGAATCAGCCCCAGCATTTT. Its translation: CASSKKIGAGNQPQHF.

This clonotype occurred once. The V call is TRBV5-4, the J call TRBJ1-1; unclear D gene. Trimming pared 3 bases from V and 2 bases from J, leaving 11 bases between. The CDR3 consists of 14 residues. Germline CDR1 SGHNT, CDR2 YYREEE (reference sequence). The CDR3 DNA sequence: TGTGCCAGCAGCTCGATGGGCCCCAACACTGAAGCTTTCTTT. Translating it yields CASSSMGPNTEAFF.

The V and J genes are TRBV10-3 and TRBJ2-2, with D unresolved. The CDR3 is 14 amino acids. The germline CDR1 and CDR2 sequences are ENHRY and SYGVKD. Trimming took 2 bases from V and 3 from J, leaving 7 bases between them. In nucleotides, the CDR3 is TGTGCCATCAGTGAGACCAGAGACACCGGGGAGCTGTTTTTT. Translated: CAISETRDTGELFF.

The chain carries TRBV7-2 and TRBJ1-1; TRBD1 matches at 7 bases. Germline CDR1 SGHTA, CDR2 FQGNSA. V was clipped by 5 bases and J by 1 base; unmatched bases: 4. The CDR3 spans 14 residues. The CDR3, as DNA: TGTGCCAGCAGCACCGGGACAGCGAACACTGAAGCTTTCTTT. Encoded protein: CASSTGTANTEAFF.

There are a few counts of this clonotype. The DNA of the CDR3 is TGTGCCAGCGGGACTAGGGAGACCCAGTACTTC. It codes for CASGTRETQYF. V gene TRBV7-8 combines with J gene TRBJ2-5; 8 bases fit TRBD2. The germline gives CDR1 SGHVS, CDR2 FQNEAQ. The CDR3 extends over 11 amino acids. The junction had 1 base not matched to a gene; V was cut back by 8 bases and J by 5 bases.

CDR3 in DNA: TGTGCCAGCAGTTTATACGGGACAGCGCAACCCTCCTACGAGCAGTACTTC. This encodes CASSLYGTAQPSYEQYF. The V gene is TRBV28, the J gene TRBJ2-7; 7 nucleotides match TRBD1. This CDR3 contains 17 residues. Trimming took 1 base from V and 0 from J; bases not matched to a gene: 9. Germline V lookup: CDR1 MDHEN, CDR2 SYDVKM.

The V and J genes are TRBV7-8 and TRBJ2-2; either TRBD1 or TRBD2 may fit D (5 bases each). Trimming pared 6 bases from V and 4 bases from J, leaving 12 bases between. Germline V gene data show CDR1 as SGHVS and CDR2 as FQNEAQ. This CDR3 is 14 amino acids long. CDR3 nucleotides: TGTGCCAGCAGTTTCGGGGCTAGCACCGGGGAGCTGTTTTTT. Its protein is CASSFGASTGELFF.

V usage is TRBV15 and J usage is TRBJ2-7; TRBD1 matches 8 bases. The germline V gene has CDR1 LNHNV and CDR2 YYDKDF (reference sequence). The CDR3 loop spans 14 amino acids. The trim removed 4 bases at V and 3 bases at J, leaving 5 bases unmatched. CDR3 in amino acids: CATSIRTGNYEQYF. Written as DNA, the CDR3 is TGTGCCACCAGCATTAGGACAGGGAACTACGAGCAGTACTTC.

The rearrangement links TRBV12-3 or TRBV12-4 to TRBJ2-1, with a tentative D call TRBD2 (5 bases). The CDR3 loop spans 16 amino acids. Trimming removed 3 bases at V and 3 bases at J, with 15 bases between. The CDR3 loop is CASSFRAAGYYNEQFF. CDR3 in DNA: TGTGCCAGCAGTTTTAGGGCTGCGGGTTACTACAATGAGCAGTTCTTC.

The CDR3 region is CSARDPRGVYSYEQYF. The CDR3 coding sequence is TGCAGTGCTAGAGATCCCCGGGGGGTGTACTCCTACGAGCAGTACTTC. The rearrangement joins TRBV20-1 to TRBJ2-7, with 7 nucleotides matching TRBD2. The ends lost 0 bases at V and 0 bases at J; junction bases unmatched: 8. The CDR3 runs 16 residues. Germline V lookup: CDR1 DFQATT, CDR2 SNEGSKA (reference sequence).

As concerns this clonotype: Relative to the germline gene, one junction end is altered; a read error may explain this. This rearrangement joins TRBV11-2 to TRBJ2-7, with 11 bases aligning to TRBD2. Germline V lookup: CDR1 SGHAT, CDR2 FQNNGV. CDR3 length: 12 residues. The CDR3 is CASSFQGLAEDF. The CDR3 DNA reads TGTGCCAGCAGCTTCCAGGGACTAGCGGAGGACTTC.

This clonotype appeared once. The gene calls are TRBV20-1 and TRBJ1-1; 7 bases fit TRBD1. Per the germline V gene, CDR1 is DFQATT and CDR2 is SNEGSKA (reference sequence). V lost 3 bases, J lost 4 bases, and 11 bases stayed unmatched. This CDR3 comprises 15 residues. Here the CDR3 reads CSASPGQLGITEAFF. The CDR3 nucleotides read TGCAGTGCTAGCCCGGGACAGCTTGGTATCACTGAAGCTTTCTTT.

This clonotype was observed a handful of times. Here the CDR3 DNA reads TGTGCCAGCTCATTGGACAGGGATTCACCCCTCCACTTT. It yields the protein CASSLDRDSPLHF. The chain employs TRBV18 and TRBJ1-6; 8 bases map to TRBD1. V lost 5 bases, J lost 8 bases, and 2 bases stayed unmatched. The CDR3 totals 13 residues. Germline V gene lookup returns CDR1 KGHSH and CDR2 LQKENI.

In its sample, this clonotype is medium-sized. The chain couples TRBV15 to TRBJ1-3; tentatively, D is TRBD1 (5 bases). Germline values: CDR1 LNHNV, CDR2 YYDKDF (reference sequence). V lost 5 bases and J 2 bases, leaving 7 bases between the germline ends. There are 13 residues in the CDR3. CDR3 amino acids: CATSGTTGNTIYF. The CDR3 coding sequence is TGTGCCACCAGCGGGACGACTGGAAACACCATATATTTT.

By proportion, this clonotype is medium-sized (0.01 to 0.1%). The chain couples TRBV20-1 to TRBJ2-5; maybe TRBD1 (6 bases). CDR3 length equals 14 residues. CDR1 and CDR2 (germline): DFQATT, SNEGSKA (reference sequence). The V end was cut by 5 bases, the J end by 5 bases, with 18 bases between. CDR3 coding DNA: TGCAGTGCTGCGACCTCCAGGGGAGAGGAGACCCAGTACTTC. It is translated as CSAATSRGEETQYF.

J is TRBJ1-5 and V is TRBV12-3 or TRBV12-4; no definite D call. CDR3 length: 12 amino acids. Deletions cut 4 bases from V and 1 base from J, with 2 bases between. The chain's CDR3 is CASSWSNQPQHF. CDR3 coding DNA: TGTGCCAGCAGTTGGAGCAATCAGCCCCAGCATTTT.

This clonotype was detected only a few times. V gene TRBV6-2 or TRBV6-3 combines with J gene TRBJ1-5, with 8 nucleotides matching TRBD1. The CDR3 totals 16 residues. Unmatched junction bases numbered 7, after V lost 0 bases and J lost 6 bases. The germline CDR1 and CDR2 sequences are MNHEY and SVGEGT. CDR3 sequence (DNA): TGTGCCAGCAGTTACTCGCCCAAGACAGGGGTTCAGCCCCAGCATTTT. This encodes CASSYSPKTGVQPQHF.